This T cell receptor (beta chain) was identified in a study of cytomegalovirus exposure and HLA in healthy donors. Findings of the study overall: According to reports, the classifier identified cytomegalovirus status with high specificity and sensitivity. Some V segments, including TRBV6-2 and TRBV6-3, were excluded as indistinguishable. Donors were assumed by presence/absence analyses to have roughly uniform sequencing depth. CMV serostatus alone was available as immune exposure information.

This PCR relied on a set of 60 Vbeta primers and 13 Jbeta primers. Sequencing was performed with immunoSEQ multiplex PCR; in TCRdb, only in-frame clones are kept and a portion is missing. The sample shows about 180,000 clones, roughly 82% of them seen only once. Comments on this clone: What it binds is not known.

The germline CDR1 and CDR2 sequences are KGHSH and LQKENI. Trimming stripped 1 base from V and 3 bases from J, with 9 bases between. The CDR3 covers 14 residues. This sequence originates from a woman in her 50s in good health and CMV-seronegative. The genes are TRBV18 and TRBJ1-1; D is uncertain. Material: PBMCs. This chain's CDR3 is CASSPQGGDTEAFF. The CDR3 DNA is TGTGCCAGCTCACCACAGGGCGGGGACACTGAAGCTTTCTTT.